This T cell receptor (beta chain) appears in the sequencing data of a study of regulatory T cells in long-lasting Graves disease. In this sample, this clonotype turned up a few times. A far larger clone is a single base away, which makes a read error likely. Between the trimmed V and J ends, which lost 5 bases and 5 bases, there was a span of 10 bases. The CDR3 covers 12 residues. The germline gives CDR1 SGHAT, CDR2 FQDESV (reference sequence). The time point is: newly diagnosed GD, antithyroid drugs for less than 3 months. The TCR library was made from RNA extracted from PBMCs. Building of the TCR beta libraries involved iRepertoire HTBI primers and Arm-PCR of CDR3 regions. In TCRdb, the multiplex PCR reads were re-called with MiXCR into one record per CDR3 protein. The data show about 200,000 distinct CDR3 sequences, about 16% seen once.

V and J are TRBV11-1 and TRBJ2-7, with D perhaps TRBD1 or TRBD2 (5 bases each). This specimen consisted of peripheral blood mononuclear cells (PBMCs), obtained at new diagnosis, from a patient treated with antithyroid drugs. This receptor was obtained from a female donor with Graves disease. CDR3 coding DNA: TGTGCCAGCAGCGCAGGGAGCCACGAGCAGTACTTC. It translates to CASSAGSHEQYF.